This is a list of T cell receptor beta chains from one sample in a study of T cells in Graves' hyperthyroidism and ophthalmopathy. TCRdb analysed the multiplex PCR reads with MiXCR anew, one entry per CDR3 protein. The table records about 560,000 distinct CDR3 sequences, around 15% of them present only once. The sample taken for sequencing was blood. These receptors were collected from a woman aged 18-30 years with Graves' hyperthyroidism. CDR3s include the opening cysteine and the closing phenylalanine or tryptophan. A D gene is named only where the DNA matches it firmly. A clone size is listed for some rows: how often the clone was seen (once, few, many), or a class if it is expanded.

D gene	V gene	clone size	J gene	CDR3 protein	CDR3 DNA
NA	TRBV6-5	many	TRBJ2-5	CASSYSSGQETQYF	TGTGCCAGCAGTTACTCGTCGGGCCAAGAGACCCAGTACTTC
NA	TRBV28	NA	TRBJ2-7	CASNQEGYEQYF	TGTGCCAGCAACCAAGAAGGGTACGAGCAGTACTTC
NA	TRBV7-9	many	TRBJ2-5	CASTPRGTETQYF	TGTGCCAGCACCCCCCGGGGTACGGAGACCCAGTACTTC
TRBD1	TRBV2	many	TRBJ1-6	CASSEPGTENSPLHF	TGTGCCAGCAGTGAACCCGGGACAGAGAATTCACCCCTCCACTTT
NA	TRBV28	few	TRBJ2-1	CASSKTRVVPHEQFF	TGTGCCAGCAGCAAAACCCGGGTAGTGCCCCATGAGCAGTTCTTC
TRBD2	TRBV20-1	few	TRBJ2-7	CSAPGTSGADYEQYF	TGCAGTGCTCCCGGGACTAGCGGAGCTGACTACGAGCAGTACTTC
TRBD2	TRBV2	many	TRBJ2-7	CALSPGGYEQYF	TGTGCTCTTTCACCGGGGGGTTACGAGCAGTACTTC
TRBD2	TRBV2	few	TRBJ2-1	CASSPSGSGLDEQFF	TGTGCCAGCAGTCCTAGCGGGAGTGGTTTGGATGAGCAGTTCTTC
NA	TRBV12-3/TRBV12-4	many	TRBJ2-7	CASSFSQLSYEQYF	TGTGCCAGCAGTTTCTCACAGCTCTCCTACGAGCAGTACTTC
NA	TRBV19	NA	TRBJ2-3	CASSTLLATVTDTQYF	TGTGCCAGTAGTACGCTACTAGCAACTGTCACAGATACGCAGTATTTT
TRBD1	TRBV6-5	many	TRBJ1-1	CASSYRGHGNTEAFF	TGTGCCAGCAGTTACAGGGGGCACGGGAACACTGAAGCTTTCTTT
TRBD1	TRBV29-1	NA	TRBJ1-1	CGVERGQGNTEAFF	TGCGGCGTTGAAAGAGGACAGGGGAACACTGAAGCTTTCTTT
TRBD2	TRBV5-1	NA	TRBJ2-1	CASSLAGGDSNEQFF	TGCGCCAGCAGCTTAGCGGGAGGTGACTCCAATGAGCAGTTCTTC
NA	TRBV19	NA	TRBJ1-2	CASSIEAGQAGYTF	TGTGCCAGTAGTATAGAGGCGGGGCAGGCTGGCTACACCTTC
TRBD1	TRBV3-1	NA	TRBJ1-5	CASSQGQGFHQPQHF	TGTGCCAGCAGCCAGGGACAGGGCTTCCATCAGCCCCAACATTTT
TRBD2	TRBV15	few	TRBJ2-7	CATSRAVGAGLSYEQYF	TGTGCCACCAGCAGAGCCGTTGGAGCGGGGCTCTCCTACGAGCAGTACTTC
TRBD1	TRBV7-6	NA	TRBJ1-3	CASSFGTGEFSGNTIYF	TGTGCCAGCAGCTTCGGGACAGGGGAATTTTCTGGAAACACCATATATTTT
NA	TRBV18	many	TRBJ1-3	CASSPRENTIYF	TGTGCCAGCTCACCACGGGAAAACACCATATATTTT
NA	TRBV4-1	NA	TRBJ2-1	CASSQEISQRRNEQFF	TGCGCCAGCAGCCAAGAGATATCACAGCGCAGAAATGAGCAGTTCTTC
NA	TRBV9	NA	TRBJ1-4	CASSSHPRVAEKLFF	TGTGCCAGCAGCTCCCACCCGCGGGTCGCGGAAAAACTGTTTTTT
NA	TRBV12-3/TRBV12-4	many	TRBJ2-4	CASSLRHRDTVVKNIQYF	TGTGCCAGCAGCTTGCGGCACCGGGACACAGTTGTCAAAAACATTCAGTACTTC
NA	TRBV20-1	many	TRBJ1-3	CSAREGARGNTIYF	TGCAGTGCTAGAGAGGGGGCGCGGGGAAACACCATATATTTT
TRBD1	TRBV29-1	NA	TRBJ2-4	CSVESQGAENIQYF	TGCAGCGTCGAATCACAGGGGGCGGAAAACATTCAGTACTTC
TRBD1	TRBV24-1	many	TRBJ2-3	CATEDRASTDTQYF	TGTGCCACAGAGGACAGGGCTAGCACAGATACGCAGTATTTT
NA	TRBV4-3	NA	TRBJ2-7	CASSQEGQGGLYEQYF	TGCGCCAGCAGCCAAGAAGGTCAGGGCGGTCTTTACGAGCAGTACTTC
NA	TRBV3-1	many	TRBJ1-5	CASSHSGANQPQHF	TGTGCCAGCAGCCATTCGGGGGCCAATCAGCCCCAGCATTTT
NA	TRBV6-2/TRBV6-3	many	TRBJ1-1	CASSWRTEAFF	TGTGCCAGCAGTTGGCGCACTGAAGCTTTCTTT
TRBD2	TRBV10-1	NA	TRBJ2-7	CASSGGRGVAGFDEQYF	TGCGCCAGCAGTGGGGGTCGAGGGGTAGCGGGGTTCGACGAGCAGTACTTC
NA	TRBV6-1	many	TRBJ2-7	CASSTSLSGTEQYF	TGTGCCAGCAGTACCTCTCTTTCGGGGACCGAGCAGTACTTC
TRBD1	TRBV3-1	few	TRBJ2-7	CASSQYRGYEQYF	TGTGCCAGCAGCCAATACAGGGGCTACGAGCAGTACTTC
TRBD1	TRBV2	NA	TRBJ1-2	CASGGGQGANGYTF	TGTGCCAGCGGCGGGGGACAGGGGGCCAATGGCTACACCTTC
NA	TRBV29-1	few	TRBJ2-5	CSSLAETQYF	TGCAGCTCCCTTGCAGAGACCCAGTACTTC
NA	TRBV6-2/TRBV6-3	NA	TRBJ1-6	CASSSTGASPLHF	TGTGCCAGCAGTTCTACCGGGGCTTCACCCCTCCACTTT
NA	TRBV11-2	many	TRBJ2-1	CASSLAVRISYNEQFF	TGTGCCAGCAGCCTGGCGGTACGTATCTCCTACAATGAGCAGTTCTTC
NA	TRBV27	many	TRBJ1-4	CASSPQVATNEKLFF	TGTGCCAGCAGTCCACAGGTGGCAACTAATGAAAAACTGTTTTTT
NA	TRBV29-1	NA	TRBJ2-7	CSVGGGFSYEQYF	TGCAGCGTGGGCGGCGGGTTCTCCTACGAGCAGTACTTC
TRBD1	TRBV6-2/TRBV6-3	many	TRBJ2-1	CASSYSGQGPPGKQFF	TGTGCCAGCAGTTACTCGGGACAGGGCCCCCCGGGTAAGCAGTTCTTC
NA	TRBV19	NA	TRBJ1-5	CASSRVRADDQPQHF	TGTGCCAGTAGCAGGGTGCGGGCCGACGATCAGCCCCAGCATTTT
TRBD2	TRBV11-3	many	TRBJ2-1	CASSKGGGNINEQFF	TGTGCCAGCAGCAAAGGCGGGGGTAATATCAATGAGCAGTTCTTC
NA	TRBV27	many	TRBJ2-3	CASSLIRDFSDTQYF	TGTGCCAGCAGTTTAATTCGGGACTTCTCAGATACGCAGTATTTT